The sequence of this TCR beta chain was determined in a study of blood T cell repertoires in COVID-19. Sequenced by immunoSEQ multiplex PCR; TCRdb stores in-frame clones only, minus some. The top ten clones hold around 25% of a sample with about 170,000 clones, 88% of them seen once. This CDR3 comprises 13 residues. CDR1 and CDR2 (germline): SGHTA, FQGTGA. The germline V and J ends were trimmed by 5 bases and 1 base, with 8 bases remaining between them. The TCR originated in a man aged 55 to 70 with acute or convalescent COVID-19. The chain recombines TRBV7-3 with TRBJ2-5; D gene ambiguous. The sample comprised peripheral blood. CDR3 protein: CASSEQIQETQYF. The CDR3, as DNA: TGTGCCAGCAGCGAACAGATCCAAGAGACCCAGTACTTC.